This T cell receptor (beta chain) derives from a study of blood T cell repertoires in COVID-19. For the study at large: Donors in the United States, Italy and Spain gave samples during acute or convalescent COVID-19. The cDNA or gDNA used as material had been derived from T cells, B-cell-depleted T cells, or PBMCs.

Authors' processing steps: Amplifying reference gene primers gave estimates of nucleated cell counts. Sequencing was performed with immunoSEQ multiplex PCR; in TCRdb, only in-frame clones are kept and a portion is missing. D and trimming were read from the DNA, whereas the V and J calls and clone size are those reported in that table. This table has under 300,000 clones, 84% appearing once. After removal of 4 bases from V and 3 bases from J, the junction contained 6 bases not matched to a gene. This CDR3 spans 14 amino acids. CDR1 is MNHEY and CDR2 is SMNVEV in the germline V gene (reference sequence).

The source is a man aged 50-59 years with acute or convalescent COVID-19. V and J are TRBV27 and TRBJ2-7; 7 positions agree with TRBD1. Sequenced sample: peripheral blood. The CDR3: CASSSPRTGYEQYF. The DNA of the CDR3 is TGTGCCAGCAGTTCGCCGCGGACAGGCTACGAGCAGTACTTC.